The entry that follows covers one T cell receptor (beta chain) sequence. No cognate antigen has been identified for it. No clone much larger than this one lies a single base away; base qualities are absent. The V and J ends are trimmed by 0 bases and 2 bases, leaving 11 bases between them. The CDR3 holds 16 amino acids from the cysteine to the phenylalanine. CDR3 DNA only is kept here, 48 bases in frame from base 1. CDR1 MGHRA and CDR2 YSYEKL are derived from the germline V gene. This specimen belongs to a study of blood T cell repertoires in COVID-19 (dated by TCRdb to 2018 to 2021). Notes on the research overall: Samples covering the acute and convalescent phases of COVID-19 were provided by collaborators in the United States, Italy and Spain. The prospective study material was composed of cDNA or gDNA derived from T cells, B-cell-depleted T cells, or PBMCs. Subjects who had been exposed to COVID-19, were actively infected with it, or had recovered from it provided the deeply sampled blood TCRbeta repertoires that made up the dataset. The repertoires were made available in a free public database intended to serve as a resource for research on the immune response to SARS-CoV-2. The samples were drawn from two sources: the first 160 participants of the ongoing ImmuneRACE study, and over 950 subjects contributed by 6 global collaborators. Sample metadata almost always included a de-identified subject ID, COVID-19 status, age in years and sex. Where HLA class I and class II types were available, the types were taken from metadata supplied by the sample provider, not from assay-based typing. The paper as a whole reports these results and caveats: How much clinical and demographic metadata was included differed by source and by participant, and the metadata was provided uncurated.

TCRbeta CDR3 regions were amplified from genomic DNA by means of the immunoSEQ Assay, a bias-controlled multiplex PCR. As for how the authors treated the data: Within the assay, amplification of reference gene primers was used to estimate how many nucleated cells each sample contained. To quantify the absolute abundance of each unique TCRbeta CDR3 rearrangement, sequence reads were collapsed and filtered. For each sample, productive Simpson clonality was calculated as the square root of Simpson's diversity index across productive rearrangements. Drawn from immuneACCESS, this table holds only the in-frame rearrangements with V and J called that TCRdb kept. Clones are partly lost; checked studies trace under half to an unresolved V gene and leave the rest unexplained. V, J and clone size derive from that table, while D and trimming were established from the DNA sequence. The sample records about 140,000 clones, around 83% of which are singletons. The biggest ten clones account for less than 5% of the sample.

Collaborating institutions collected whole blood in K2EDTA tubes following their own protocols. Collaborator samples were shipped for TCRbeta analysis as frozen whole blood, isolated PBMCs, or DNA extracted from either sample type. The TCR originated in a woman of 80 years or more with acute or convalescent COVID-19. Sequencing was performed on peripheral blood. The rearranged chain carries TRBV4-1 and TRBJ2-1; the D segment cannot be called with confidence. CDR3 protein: CASSQDLGSPYNEQFF. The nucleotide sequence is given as TGCGCCAGCAGCCAAGATCTAGGTTCCCCCTACAATGAGCAGTTCTTC.